The rows below give T cell receptor beta chains drawn from one sample of a study of cytomegalovirus exposure and HLA in healthy donors. The repertoire was sequenced with immunoSEQ multiplex PCR; TCRdb's copy has only in-frame clones and lacks some. The data hold over 95,000 clones, with over 65% observed a single time. What was sequenced was PBMCs. The receptors here all came from a female donor in good health and CMV-seronegative. The CDR3 runs from the conserved cysteine through the conserved F or W. D genes are given only for firm matches. Size is omitted from some rows. Given values are once, few, many or a class for expanded clones.

J gene | clone size | D gene | V gene | CDR3 DNA | CDR3 protein
TRBJ2-7 | NA | NA | TRBV10-3 | TGTGCCATCAGTGAGTCTGATATGGGAGGCGAGCAGTACTTC | CAISESDMGGEQYF
TRBJ1-2 | NA | TRBD1 | TRBV5-4 | TGTGCCAGCAGCTCACTAGAACAGGGGGGCTATGGCTACACCTTC | CASSSLEQGGYGYTF
TRBJ2-5 | NA | TRBD2 | TRBV27 | TGTGCCAGCAGTACCATGACGGGAGGGCCTCGGGAGACCCAGTACTTC | CASSTMTGGPRETQYF
TRBJ2-6 | NA | NA | TRBV2 | TGTGCCAGCAGTGAATTTCGCTCTGGGGCCAACGTCCTGACTTTC | CASSEFRSGANVLTF
TRBJ1-5 | NA | NA | TRBV27 | TGTGCCAGCAGTTTATCAGGGGCCGCCAATCAGCCCCAGCATTTT | CASSLSGAANQPQHF
TRBJ1-2 | NA | TRBD1 | TRBV2 | TGTGCCAGCAGTGAATTTGACAGGGGGTCTTTTAACTATGGCTACACCTTC | CASSEFDRGSFNYGYTF
TRBJ2-7 | NA | TRBD1 | TRBV30 | TGTGCCTGGAGTGTACGGACAGGGGGGGACGAGCAGTACTTC | CAWSVRTGGDEQYF
TRBJ2-1 | NA | TRBD1 | TRBV19 | TGTGCCAGTAGTCCGGGACAGGGGGCCTCCTACAATGAGCAGTTCTTC | CASSPGQGASYNEQFF
TRBJ1-1 | NA | TRBD1 | TRBV2 | TGTGCCAGCAGTAACACAGGGGGCTACACTGAAGCTTTCTTT | CASSNTGGYTEAFF
TRBJ2-3 | NA | TRBD2 | TRBV5-1 | TGCGCCAGCAGCTTGGGGGTAGCGGGGCTGGTAGATACGCAGTATTTT | CASSLGVAGLVDTQYF
TRBJ2-7 | few | NA | TRBV5-1 | TGCGCCAGCAGCCCTACAGCGGCGGACGCGTACGAGCAGTACTTC | CASSPTAADAYEQYF
TRBJ1-2 | few | TRBD1 | TRBV7-9 | TGTGCCAGCAGCTACCTGGACTTGGACAGGGGGCAGGGTGGCTACACCTTC | CASSYLDLDRGQGGYTF
TRBJ2-5 | NA | NA | TRBV11-2 | TGTGCCAGCAGCCAGGAGGGGCCGGAGACCCAGTACTTC | CASSQEGPETQYF
TRBJ2-3 | NA | NA | TRBV7-2 | TGTGCCAGCAGCTTGGTGGTTACTAGCACAGATACGCAGTATTTT | CASSLVVTSTDTQYF
TRBJ1-4 | once | NA | TRBV2 | TGTGCCAGCGAAGGGGAGGGTTATGAAAAACTGTTTTTT | CASEGEGYEKLFF
TRBJ1-3 | NA | TRBD1 | TRBV10-3 | TGTGCCATCAAGGCGGGACAGGGGTTAGGATCTGGAAACACCATATATTTT | CAIKAGQGLGSGNTIYF
TRBJ2-3 | NA | NA | TRBV9 | TGTGCCAGCAGCGTAGGCAGGCAGCTGACAGATACGCAGTATTTT | CASSVGRQLTDTQYF
TRBJ2-3 | NA | NA | TRBV7-2 | TGTGCCAGCAGCTTCGCAGATACGCAGTATTTT | CASSFADTQYF
TRBJ1-6 | NA | NA | TRBV23-1 | TGCGCCAGCAGTCTGGAGGGCTCCTATAATTCACCCCTCCACTTT | CASSLEGSYNSPLHF
TRBJ2-3 | NA | NA | TRBV5-1 | TGCGCCAGCAGCTTGGACAGTACGAGCACAGATACGCAGTATTTT | CASSLDSTSTDTQYF